Shown below are 30 T cell receptor beta chains from a single sample sequenced in a study of cytomegalovirus exposure and HLA in healthy donors. The PCR contained 60 Vbeta and 13 Jbeta primers. Some clones are missing from TCRdb's copy, which holds only in-frame ones; the method was immunoSEQ multiplex PCR. In the table there are 90,000 to 110,000 clones, approximately 71% of which are singletons. Source material: PBMCs. Receptors were obtained from a woman aged 70-85 years in good health and CMV-seropositive.

The rearrangement uses TRBV30 and TRBJ2-7, with 10 bases fitting TRBD2. V lost 5 bases and J lost 4; bases outside the gene matches: 8. This CDR3 comprises 14 residues. Germline V gene sequence: CDR1 GTSNPN, CDR2 SVGIG (reference sequence). In DNA, the CDR3 is TGTGCCTGGTCGAGCGGGGGGGGTCAGTACGAGCAGTACTTC. It yields the protein CAWSSGGGQYEQYF.

The gene calls are TRBV29-1 and TRBJ2-7; D is unclear. Trimming shortened V by 7 bases and J by 3 bases, and 16 bases separated the two germline ends. This CDR3 is 13 amino acids long. Germline V gene sequence: CDR1 SQVTM, CDR2 ANQGSEA. CDR3: CSASTQENYEQYF. CDR3 bases: TGCAGCGCCTCCACCCAGGAAAACTACGAGCAGTACTTC.

The DNA of the CDR3 is TGTGCCAGCAGTTATGGGCTAGCGGGTTCCCAAGAGACCCAGTACTTC. It yields the protein CASSYGLAGSQETQYF. This chain links TRBV6-5 with TRBJ2-5, with 8 bases aligning to TRBD2. Trimming took 3 bases from V and 1 from J; bases not matched to a gene: 7. The CDR3 sequence is 16 residues long. The germline CDR1 and CDR2 sequences are MNHEY and SVGAGI.

The table lists this clone with a few counts. This sequence joins TRBV6-6 and TRBJ1-2; weak D call: TRBD1 (6 bases). Between the trimmed V and J ends, which lost 6 bases and 6 bases, there was a span of 11 bases. This CDR3 has 12 amino acids. CDR1 is MNHNY and CDR2 is SVGAGI in the germline V gene (reference sequence). The CDR3 is CASSPTGNGYTF. CDR3 in DNA: TGTGCCAGCAGCCCAACAGGGAATGGCTACACCTTC.

V is TRBV27 and J is TRBJ1-2; 7 nucleotides line up with TRBD1. The CDR3 is made up of 14 amino acids. The V gene's germline CDR1 is MNHEY and CDR2 SMNVEV (reference sequence). Unmatched junction bases numbered 7, after V lost 5 bases and J lost 4 bases. The CDR3 loop is CASSITGVGYGYTF. CDR3 DNA sequence: TGTGCCAGCAGTATTACAGGGGTGGGCTATGGCTACACCTTC.

This chain uses TRBV29-1 with TRBJ2-2, with 8 bases aligning to TRBD1. The germline V gene encodes CDR1 SQVTM and CDR2 ANQGSEA. The CDR3 is 12 residues long. V lost 2 bases to trimming and J lost 14 bases; unmatched junction nucleotides: 7. CDR3 sequence (DNA): TGCAGCGTTGAAAGCATAGGACAGGGCCTGTTTTTT. Protein sequence: CSVESIGQGLFF.

This clone was seen a single time. The genes are TRBV7-2 and TRBJ2-5, with D uncertain. The germline CDR1 and CDR2 sequences are SGHTA and FQGNSA. The CDR3 has 14 amino acids. V lost 4 bases to trimming and J lost 1 base, with 10 bases between them. CDR3 DNA: TGTGCCAGCAGCTATACAGATACCCAAGAGACCCAGTACTTC. This sequence encodes CASSYTDTQETQYF.

The J gene is TRBJ1-2, the V gene TRBV5-1; D may be TRBD1 (6 bases). The CDR3 is 15 residues long. The germline CDR1 and CDR2 sequences are SGHRS and YFSETQ. Trimming cost V 4 bases and J 5 bases, with 18 bases left between them. The CDR3 is CASSAGTQGSYGYTF. For the CDR3, the DNA is TGCGCCAGCAGCGCCGGGACGCAGGGGTCTTATGGCTACACCTTC. Combining the CDR3 with reference TRBV5-1 and TRBJ1-2 gives the whole variable domain KAGVTQTPRYLIKTRGQQVTLSCSPISGHRSVSWYQQTPGQGLQFLFEYFSETQRNKGNFPGRFSGRQFSNSRSEMNVSTLELGDSALYLCASSAGTQGSYGYTFGSGTRLTVV.

The V and J genes are TRBV9 and TRBJ1-1; D might be TRBD1 (6 bases). The CDR3 runs 15 residues. Germline V lookup: CDR1 SGDLS, CDR2 YYNGEE. V was pared by 3 bases and J by 2 bases, with 14 bases between. CDR3 DNA sequence: TGTGCCAGCAGCGAAACCGGGACAACCAACACTGAAGCTTTCTTT. Translated: CASSETGTTNTEAFF.

The sample holds a few counts of this clone. At one end, the junction sequence differs from germline, possibly due to a read error. V is TRBV7-9 and J is TRBJ1-4; TRBD1 matches at 7 bases. The CDR3 spans 12 residues. Germline V gene data show CDR1 as SEHNR and CDR2 as FQNEAQ (reference sequence). As DNA, the CDR3 is TGTTCCAGCCAGACAGGGAATGAAAAACTGTTTTTT. Its protein product is CSSQTGNEKLFF.

A single count supports this clone. This chain connects TRBV11-2 to TRBJ1-1, with a tentative D call TRBD1 (5 bases). In germline, CDR1 is SGHAT, CDR2 FQNNGV. The V gene lost 1 base and the J gene lost 4 bases, with 10 bases spanning the gap. This CDR3 is built from 14 residues. The CDR3 loop reads CASSLGGGATEAFF. The CDR3 nucleotides read TGTGCCAGCAGCTTAGGGGGAGGGGCCACTGAAGCTTTCTTT.

The CDR3 sequence: CASSFGQGAFYEQYF. In nucleotides, the CDR3 is TGTGCCAGCAGCTTCGGACAGGGGGCTTTCTACGAGCAGTACTTC. V gene TRBV7-2 combines with J gene TRBJ2-7; 11 nucleotides agree with TRBD1. Germline assignment: CDR1 SGHTA and CDR2 FQGNSA. This CDR3 is built from 15 residues. Unmatched junction bases numbered 4, after V lost 3 bases and J lost 3 bases. The full variable domain, with the rest looked up from reference TRBV7-2 and TRBJ2-7, is GAGVSQSPSNKVTEKGKDVELRCDPISGHTALYWYRQSLGQGLEFLIYFQGNSAPDKSGLPSDRFSAERTGGSVSTLTIQRTQQEDSAVYLCASSFGQGAFYEQYFGPGTRLTVT.

This clone has more than one count but fewer than ten. The V call is TRBV18, the J call TRBJ2-2; tentative D call: TRBD1 (5 bases). The germline V gene has CDR1 KGHSH and CDR2 LQKENI. Trimming removed 3 bases from V and 2 bases from J, with 10 bases in between. The CDR3 extends over 15 amino acids. The CDR3: CASSPGQTNTGELFF. The DNA for the CDR3 is TGTGCCAGCTCACCGGGGCAGACCAACACCGGGGAGCTGTTTTTT.

This clone was observed a single time. The V and J genes are TRBV9 and TRBJ1-2; 7 bases are shared with TRBD1. CDR1 and CDR2 (germline): SGDLS, YYNGEE. The CDR3 covers 13 residues. V shed 3 bases and J 7 bases; nucleotides not matched to a gene: 6. CDR3 coding DNA: TGTGCCAGCAGCGGAGGGACAGTTCTTGGCTACACCTTC. Its protein product is CASSGGTVLGYTF. The variable domain in full, completed from reference TRBV9 and TRBJ1-2, reads DSGVTQTPKHLITATGQRVTLRCSPRSGDLSVYWYQQSLDQGLQFLIQYYNGEERAKGNILERFSAQQFPDLHSELNLSSLELGDSALYFCASSGGTVLGYTFGSGTRLTVV.

The J gene is TRBJ1-5, the V gene TRBV7-2; D unresolved. Germline V gene lookup returns CDR1 SGHTA and CDR2 FQGNSA. The CDR3 sequence is 13 residues long. V gave up 3 bases and J gave up 1 base, with 4 bases separating them. CDR3 in DNA: TGTGCCAGCAGCTTGACAAGCAATCAGCCCCAGCATTTT. Translation: CASSLTSNQPQHF.

V gene TRBV29-1 combines with J gene TRBJ1-1, with D possibly TRBD1 on 6 matching bases. V dropped 2 bases and J dropped 1 base, with 14 bases sitting between them. The CDR3 is 15 residues long. Germline CDR1 SQVTM, CDR2 ANQGSEA. Here the CDR3 DNA reads TGCAGCGTTGAATCCCTGGGAGGGGGGAACACTGAAGCTTTCTTT. The encoded protein is CSVESLGGGNTEAFF.

This clone came up a few times. V is TRBV4-3 and J is TRBJ1-2; D is perhaps TRBD1 (5 bases). The germline V and J ends were trimmed by 2 bases and 2 bases, with 6 bases remaining between them. Germline V gene sequence: CDR1 LGHNA, CDR2 YSLEER. CDR3 length equals 13 residues. CDR3 region: CASSQQGNYGYTF. As DNA, the CDR3 is TGCGCCAGCAGCCAACAGGGCAACTATGGCTACACCTTC.

The rearrangement links TRBV5-8 to TRBJ2-7; possible D gene TRBD2, 5 bases. Germline V lookup: CDR1 SGHTS, CDR2 YDEGEE. CDR3 length: 14 residues. Trimming removed 6 bases at V and 1 base at J, with 14 bases between. The CDR3 reads CASTGGPGSYEQYF. CDR3 sequence (DNA): TGTGCCAGCACCGGCGGGCCAGGATCCTACGAGCAGTACTTC.

This clone occurred a few times. The CDR3 coding sequence is TGCGCCAGCAGCCAGGGACAGGGAATGAACACTGAAGCTTTCTTT. This gives the protein CASSQGQGMNTEAFF. The chain combines TRBV5-1 with TRBJ1-1; TRBD1 agrees at 9 bases. The germline V gene encodes CDR1 SGHRS and CDR2 YFSETQ. J gave up 0 bases and V 4 bases, and 4 bases lay outside the gene matches. The CDR3 runs 15 residues.

V and J are TRBV7-8 and TRBJ2-1, with TRBD2 matching 12 bases. V trimming: 5 bases; J trimming: 4 bases; junction bases outside the gene matches: 3. CDR1 is SGHVS, CDR2 FQNEAQ, per germline. This CDR3 has 15 residues. This chain's CDR3 is CASSTLAGGYNEQFF. For the CDR3, the DNA is TGTGCCAGCAGCACCCTAGCGGGGGGGTACAATGAGCAGTTCTTC.

This clone was seen a handful of times. Mismatch with germline at one junction end may stem from a read error. V and J are TRBV7-7 and TRBJ1-4; a weak D match, TRBD1 (5 bases). Germline V CDR1 and CDR2: SSHAT, FNYEAQ (reference sequence). The CDR3 is made up of 14 amino acids. DNA of the CDR3: TGTGCTAGCAGCCCCGGGGGGGCTAATGAAAAACTGTTTTTT. This translates into CASSPGGANEKLFF.

The sample holds a few counts of this clone. The V call is TRBV11-2, the J call TRBJ1-4; possible D gene TRBD1, 5 bases. The germline gives CDR1 SGHAT, CDR2 FQNNGV. V was pared by 0 bases and J by 6 bases, with 11 bases between. The CDR3 contains 15 residues. Here the CDR3 DNA reads TGTGCCAGCAGCTTAGACCAGGGTCGAGATGAAAAACTGTTTTTT. Protein product: CASSLDQGRDEKLFF.

The chain employs TRBV7-2 and TRBJ2-2, with TRBD2 identical over 15 bases. J gave up 8 bases and V 5 bases, and 3 bases lay outside the gene matches. The germline V gene has CDR1 SGHTA and CDR2 FQGNSA. The CDR3 spans 15 residues. This CDR3 is CASSRTSGGAGELFF. The CDR3 bases are TGTGCCAGCAGCCGGACTAGCGGGGGGGCAGGGGAGCTGTTTTTT.

This clone was observed a handful of times. The chain carries TRBV6-5 and TRBJ1-4; 9 bases fit TRBD1. Looked up from germline, CDR1 is MNHEY and CDR2 is SVGAGI. This CDR3 has 13 residues. With V trimmed by 10 bases and J by 8 bases, 8 bases remained unmatched. The CDR3 reads CATMDRGGEKLFF. CDR3 coding DNA: TGTGCCACCATGGACAGGGGTGGCGAAAAACTGTTTTTT.

There are a few counts of this clone. In DNA, the CDR3 is TGTGCCAGCAGCTTTAGGGACCGGACTAGTAAGGATACGCAGTATTTT. Translating it yields CASSFRDRTSKDTQYF. The chain combines TRBV7-3 with TRBJ2-3, with TRBD2 identical over 7 bases. Trimming at V came to 3 bases and at J to 6 bases, leaving 12 bases not matched to a gene. The CDR3 contains 16 residues. Germline V CDR1 and CDR2: SGHTA, FQGTGA.

The chain carries TRBV2 and TRBJ1-1; tentatively, D is TRBD1 (5 bases). V dropped 7 bases and J dropped 2 bases, with 20 bases sitting between them. The germline gives CDR1 SNHLY, CDR2 FYNNEI. CDR3 length: 16 amino acids. The CDR3 protein is CASNPPTGGINTEAFF. The CDR3 bases are TGTGCCAGCAATCCACCCACCGGGGGGATAAACACTGAAGCTTTCTTT.

The chain is built from TRBV19 and TRBJ2-1; D is unresolved. V dropped 3 bases and J dropped 6 bases, with 6 bases sitting between them. The CDR3 is made up of 12 amino acids. Germline V lookup: CDR1 LNHDA, CDR2 SQIVND (reference sequence). The CDR3, as DNA: TGTGCCAGTAGTATGTCGTCCAATGAGCAGTTCTTC. Translating it yields CASSMSSNEQFF.

The CDR3 is CSACTRDSATYGYTF. DNA of the CDR3: TGCAGCGCTTGCACTCGGGACAGTGCTACCTATGGCTACACCTTC. This rearrangement joins TRBV29-1 to TRBJ1-2; 7 positions agree with TRBD1. Germline CDR1 is SQVTM and CDR2 is ANQGSEA. With 7 bases clipped from V and 4 bases from J, the junction kept 15 bases outside the gene matches. The CDR3 length is 15 residues. Based on the CDR3 plus reference TRBV29-1 and TRBJ1-2, the full variable domain is SAVISQKPSRDICQRGTSLTIQCQVDSQVTMMFWYRQQPGQSLTLIATANQGSEATYESGFVIDKFPISRPNLTFSTLTVSNMSPEDSSIYLCSACTRDSATYGYTFGSGTRLTVV.

The V call is TRBV12-1, the J call TRBJ1-2; TRBD1 was called by the table and not checked on the DNA. TRBV12-1 is labeled a pseudogene. CDR3 size: 12 residues. The CDR3 DNA reads TGTGCCAGCAGCCCGGACAGAACTGGCTACACCTTC. Translating gives CASSPDRTGYTF.

The genes are TRBV10-3 and TRBJ1-1; tentatively, D is TRBD1 (5 bases). Germline V gene data show CDR1 as ENHRY and CDR2 as SYGVKD. This CDR3 is 13 amino acids long. The germline V and J ends were trimmed by 6 bases and 8 bases, with 16 bases remaining between them. CDR3 loop: CAISPGGTGEAFF. The CDR3 coding sequence is TGTGCCATCAGCCCCGGCGGGACGGGGGAAGCTTTCTTT.